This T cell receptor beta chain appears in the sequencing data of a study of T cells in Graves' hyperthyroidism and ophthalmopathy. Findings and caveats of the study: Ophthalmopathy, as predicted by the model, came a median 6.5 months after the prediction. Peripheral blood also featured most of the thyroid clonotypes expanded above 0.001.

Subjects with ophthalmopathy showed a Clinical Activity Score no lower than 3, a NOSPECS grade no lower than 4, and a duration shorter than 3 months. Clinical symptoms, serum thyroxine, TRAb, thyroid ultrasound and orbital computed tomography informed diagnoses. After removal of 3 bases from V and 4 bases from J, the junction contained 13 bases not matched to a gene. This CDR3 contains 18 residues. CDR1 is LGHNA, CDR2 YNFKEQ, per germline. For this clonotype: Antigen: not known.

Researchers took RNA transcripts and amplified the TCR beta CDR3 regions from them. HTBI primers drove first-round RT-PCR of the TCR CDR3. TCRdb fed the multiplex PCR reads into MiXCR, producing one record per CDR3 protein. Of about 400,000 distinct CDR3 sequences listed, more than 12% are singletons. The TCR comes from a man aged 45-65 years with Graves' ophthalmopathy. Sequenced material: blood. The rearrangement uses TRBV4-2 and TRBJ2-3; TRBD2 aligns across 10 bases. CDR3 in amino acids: CASSQGLAGDGGADTQYF. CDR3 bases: TGTGCCAGCAGCCAGGGGCTAGCGGGAGACGGGGGGGCAGATACGCAGTATTTT.